These T cell receptor beta chains were read from a single sample in a study of shared clonotypes between healthy human individuals. Assay used: immunoSEQ multiplex PCR; TCRdb lists only in-frame clones, some missing. The repertoire has some 2,000,000 clones, roughly 94% of them found once; the top ten carry more than 0.95%. Sequences were obtained from naive CD8+ T cells sorted from blood. The receptor source for this set is a man in his late teens or twenties in good health. The CDR3 runs from the conserved cysteine through the conserved F or W. Fields, in order: V gene, clone size, J gene, D gene, CDR3 protein, CDR3 DNA. A D gene is named only where the DNA matches it firmly. Size is stated for part of the rows, as once, few or many counts, or as a class when the clone is expanded.

TRBV5-6	-	TRBJ2-1	TRBD2	CASSLELAGMYNEQFF	TGTGCCAGCAGCTTGGAACTAGCGGGCATGTACAATGAGCAGTTCTTC
TRBV27	-	TRBJ2-3	TRBD2	CASSPFTSGGTDTQYF	TGTGCCAGCAGCCCCTTTACCAGCGGGGGCACAGATACGCAGTATTTT
TRBV6-1	once	TRBJ1-6	TRBD1	CASYRQGYNSPLHF	TGTGCCAGCTACAGACAGGGGTATAATTCACCCCTCCACTTT
TRBV4-1	-	TRBJ1-1	-	CASSQDRLQTEAFF	TGCGCCAGCAGCCAAGATCGGCTCCAGACTGAAGCTTTCTTT
TRBV5-4	-	TRBJ1-2	-	CASTDGDYGYTF	TGTGCCAGCACCGACGGAGACTATGGCTACACCTTC
TRBV30	-	TRBJ2-4	-	CAWSDGQPGFQYF	TGTGCCTGGAGCGATGGACAGCCCGGTTTTCAGTACTTC
TRBV19	-	TRBJ2-5	-	CASSIGPLQETQYF	TGTGCCAGTAGTATTGGGCCTCTACAAGAGACCCAGTACTTC
TRBV28	once	TRBJ2-2	-	CASSPSGELFF	TGTGCCAGCAGCCCCAGCGGGGAGCTGTTTTTT
TRBV7-2	-	TRBJ1-1	TRBD1	CASSPRTGVLTEAFF	TGTGCCAGCAGCCCAAGGACAGGGGTTTTAACTGAAGCTTTCTTT
TRBV19	-	TRBJ2-7	-	CASSWQLSRSYEQYF	TGTGCCAGTAGTTGGCAGCTGAGTAGGTCCTACGAGCAGTACTTC
TRBV28	-	TRBJ1-1	-	CASSPPEGENTEAFF	TGTGCCAGCAGTCCTCCTGAGGGAGAGAACACTGAAGCTTTCTTT
TRBV6-1	once	TRBJ2-7	-	CASSFGTVGYEQYF	TGTGCCAGCAGTTTCGGGACTGTCGGGTACGAGCAGTACTTC
TRBV11-2	once	TRBJ2-1	TRBD1	CASSPRTGGNEQFF	TGTGCCAGCAGCCCCCGGACAGGGGGCAATGAGCAGTTCTTC
TRBV5-1	-	TRBJ2-3	-	CASSFYQGDTDTQYF	TGCGCCAGCAGCTTCTACCAGGGCGACACAGATACGCAGTATTTT
TRBV19	-	TRBJ2-1	-	CASSKGENEQFF	TGTGCCAGTAGTAAAGGGGAAAATGAGCAGTTCTTC
TRBV4-3	-	TRBJ1-4	-	CASSQDKASYNEKLFF	TGCGCCAGCAGCCAAGATAAGGCCTCCTATAATGAAAAACTGTTTTTT
TRBV27	-	TRBJ2-2	TRBD1	CASTPGTGSFANTGELFF	TGTGCCAGCACTCCTGGGACAGGGTCGTTCGCGAACACCGGGGAGCTGTTTTTT
TRBV7-9	-	TRBJ2-1	TRBD2	CASSFLAGGPDEQFF	TGTGCCAGCAGCTTTTTAGCGGGGGGGCCAGATGAGCAGTTCTTC
TRBV19	-	TRBJ2-2	-	CASSIYDRGPNTGELFF	TGTGCCAGTAGTATCTACGATAGAGGACCGAACACCGGGGAGCTGTTTTTT
TRBV18	-	TRBJ2-1	-	CASSRPKGEGRNEQFF	TGTGCCAGCTCACGTCCCAAGGGGGAGGGCCGGAATGAGCAGTTCTTC
TRBV6-1	-	TRBJ2-2	-	CASSEDRAMTGELFF	TGTGCCAGCAGTGAGGACCGGGCGATGACCGGGGAGCTGTTTTTT
TRBV28	-	TRBJ2-7	TRBD1	CASRKTGGDYEQYF	TGTGCCAGCAGGAAAACAGGGGGAGACTACGAGCAGTACTTC
TRBV6-5	-	TRBJ2-1	-	CASSYSSGPRGEFF	TGTGCCAGCAGTTACTCCTCTGGGCCGAGGGGTGAGTTCTTC
TRBV4-3	-	TRBJ1-5	-	CASSQDRGSNQPQHF	TGCGCCAGCAGCCAAGATCGGGGAAGCAATCAGCCCCAGCATTTT
TRBV9	-	TRBJ2-7	TRBD2	CASSVGSASGGYEQYF	TGTGCCAGCAGCGTAGGTTCGGCTAGCGGGGGATACGAGCAGTACTTC
TRBV7-8	-	TRBJ1-3	-	CATGGGNTIYF	TGTGCCACGGGGGGGGGAAACACCATATATTTT
TRBV10-3	-	TRBJ2-7	TRBD2	CASRVAGTLIYEQYF	TGTGCCTCCAGGGTAGCGGGGACCCTGATCTACGAGCAGTACTTC
TRBV1	-	TRBJ1-3	-	CTSSQDRALGNTIYF	TGCACCAGCAGCCAGGACCGGGCCCTTGGAAACACCATATATTTT
TRBV4-1	-	TRBJ2-3	-	CASSQDGGVDTQYF	TGCGCCAGCAGCCAAGATGGCGGGGTCGATACGCAGTATTTT
TRBV6-5	once	TRBJ2-7	-	CASSTSTSYEQYF	-
TRBV2	few	TRBJ1-1	-	CASSDGFPNTEAFF	TGTGCCAGCAGTGATGGGTTTCCGAACACTGAAGCTTTCTTT
TRBV7-2	once	TRBJ1-2	-	CASSLVEQLYGYTF	TGTGCCAGCAGCTTAGTGGAACAGCTCTATGGCTACACCTTC
TRBV30	-	TRBJ2-3	TRBD2	CAWGLAVTDTQYF	TGTGCCTGGGGACTAGCGGTTACAGATACGCAGTATTTT
TRBV19	-	TRBJ2-1	TRBD2	CASRGTSGGYNEQFF	TGTGCCAGTAGGGGGACTAGCGGAGGTTACAATGAGCAGTTCTTC
TRBV28	-	TRBJ1-5	-	CASSLRGGLSNQPQHF	TGTGCCAGCAGTTTGCGTGGGGGGCTTAGCAATCAGCCCCAGCATTTT
TRBV28	-	TRBJ1-1	-	CASSLDKNTEAFF	TGTGCCAGCAGTTTGGACAAGAACACTGAAGCTTTCTTT
TRBV7-9	-	TRBJ2-7	-	CASSPDSTSFSYEQYF	TGTGCCAGCAGCCCGGACTCAACCAGCTTCTCCTACGAGCAGTACTTC
TRBV7-6	-	TRBJ2-1	TRBD1	CASSFSYSGQGSYNEQFF	TGTGCCAGCAGCTTTTCCTACTCAGGACAGGGGTCCTACAATGAGCAGTTCTTC
TRBV28	-	TRBJ2-7	TRBD2	CASSLAGENYEQYF	TGTGCCAGCAGTTTAGCGGGAGAAAATTACGAGCAGTACTTC
TRBV28	-	TRBJ2-7	TRBD1	CASGTVQQAIPYEQYF	TGTGCCAGCGGGACAGTCCAGCAGGCTATCCCCTACGAGCAGTACTTC
TRBV30	-	TRBJ2-5	-	CAWSVGSQETQYF	TGTGCCTGGAGTGTCGGCAGTCAAGAGACCCAGTACTTC
TRBV7-9	-	TRBJ2-7	-	CASSLSLSAEEQYF	TGTGCCAGCAGCTTAAGTCTTTCTGCGGAGGAGCAGTACTTC
TRBV13	-	TRBJ2-7	-	CASSQFGTTYYEQYF	TGTGCCAGCAGCCAGTTCGGGACAACCTACTACGAGCAGTACTTC
TRBV5-6	-	TRBJ2-5	-	CASSLALVSYF	TGTGCCAGCAGCTTGGCACTGGTGTCGTACTTC
TRBV19	once	TRBJ2-1	-	CASSILAASYNEQFF	TGTGCCAGTAGTATCTTGGCGGCCTCCTACAATGAGCAGTTCTTC